By frequency in the sample, the clone carrying this T cell receptor beta chain is medium-sized. This sample stems from a study of spatial heterogeneity in lung cancer. In TCRdb, the 5' RACE reads were re-called with MiXCR into one record per CDR3 protein. The profile covers about 4,800 distinct CDR3 sequences, with about a sixth appearing a single time and roughly 6.3% taken by the ten largest. Looked up from germline, CDR1 is GTSNPN and CDR2 is SVGIG (reference sequence). The V gene lost 1 base and the J gene lost 0 bases, with 6 bases spanning the gap. This CDR3 is built from 13 residues. Specified time point: sample taken at primary tumor resection. Whole RNA from tumor, nontumor lung or frozen PBMC was sequenced unsorted.

The origin of this receptor is a male donor with early-stage non-small cell lung cancer. The sample in question was PBMCs, obtained at surgery. The chain links TRBV30 to TRBJ2-5; the D call may be TRBD1 or TRBD2 (5 bases each). The CDR3 DNA reads TGTGCCTGGAGTGGGGGGAACCAAGAGACCCAGTACTTC. Amino acids: CAWSGGNQETQYF.